The rows below give T cell receptor beta chains drawn from one sample of a study of T-cell reconstitution after alpha-beta-depleted transplantation in children. TCRdb reanalysed the PCR reads using MiXCR and keeps one entry per CDR3 protein. The sample shows about 610,000 distinct CDR3 sequences, under 12% of them seen only once. The source material was PBMCs from the stem cell graft donor, sampled from the stem cell graft. The receptors were sampled from a human donor who donated a stem cell graft to a child with acute myeloid leukemia. CDR3s include the opening cysteine and the closing phenylalanine or tryptophan. D genes are given only for firm matches. A clone size is listed for some rows: how often the clone was seen (once, few, many), or a class if it is expanded.

DNA: TGTGCCAGCACCTGGACTAGCGGGAGTATCGATGAGCAGTTCTTC; CDR3: CASTWTSGSIDEQFF; size: many; V: TRBV11-2; J: TRBJ2-1; D: TRBD2
DNA: TGTGCCAGCAATTGGTCACAGGGGAATTCACCCCTCCACTTT; CDR3: CASNWSQGNSPLHF; size: few; V: TRBV6-5; J: TRBJ1-6; D: TRBD1
DNA: TGCGCCAGCAGCCAAGGCCGGGACTCCTCCTACGAGCAGTACTTC; CDR3: CASSQGRDSSYEQYF; size: -; V: TRBV4-3; J: TRBJ2-7; D: -
DNA: TGTGCCAGCAGCTTAGGCCCGGGACAGCTGACCTACGAGCAGTACTTC; CDR3: CASSLGPGQLTYEQYF; size: few; V: TRBV12-3/TRBV12-4; J: TRBJ2-7; D: TRBD1
DNA: TGTGCCAGCGCTGACAGTGGGGGCACTGGGGCCAACGTCCTGACTTTC; CDR3: CASADSGGTGANVLTF; size: -; V: TRBV7-9; J: TRBJ2-6; D: -
DNA: TGTGCCAGCAGCCCAGACATCCGCTCTGGAAACACCATATATTTT; CDR3: CASSPDIRSGNTIYF; size: few; V: TRBV7-2; J: TRBJ1-3; D: -
DNA: TGCGCCAGCAGCTTGGCCGGACAGGGGGCTTTCTTT; CDR3: CASSLAGQGAFF; size: -; V: TRBV5-1; J: TRBJ1-1; D: TRBD1
DNA: TGTGCCAGCAGCTTTACTAGCGGGGGTGTCACAGATACGCAGTATTTT; CDR3: CASSFTSGGVTDTQYF; size: -; V: TRBV5-6; J: TRBJ2-3; D: TRBD2
DNA: TGTGCCATCAGTGAGTCTTTCGCGGGAGCGAACACCGGGGAGCTGTTTTTT; CDR3: CAISESFAGANTGELFF; size: few; V: TRBV10-3; J: TRBJ2-2; D: TRBD2
DNA: TGTGCCAGCAGCTTATCGGCAGGGCCAGAGACCCAGTACTTC; CDR3: CASSLSAGPETQYF; size: many; V: TRBV7-9; J: TRBJ2-5; D: -
DNA: TGTGCCATCCGGCGACAGGGCGACTCTGGAAACACCATATATTTT; CDR3: CAIRRQGDSGNTIYF; size: -; V: TRBV10-3; J: TRBJ1-3; D: TRBD1
DNA: TGCAGTGCTTCGGGCGGGAGGGGTGGCATTCAGTACTTC; CDR3: CSASGGRGGIQYF; size: few; V: TRBV20-1; J: TRBJ2-4; D: TRBD2
DNA: TGCAGTGCTCCGGCGGTAGCTATGGATACGCAGTATTTT; CDR3: CSAPAVAMDTQYF; size: few; V: TRBV20-1; J: TRBJ2-3; D: -
DNA: TGTGCCAGCAGTTTTGTCGGGACAGCTGCTTTCTTT; CDR3: CASSFVGTAAFF; size: many; V: TRBV12-3/TRBV12-4; J: TRBJ1-1; D: TRBD1
DNA: TGCGCCAGCAGCCTTACAGTCTCTGGGGCCAACGTCCTGACTTTC; CDR3: CASSLTVSGANVLTF; size: few; V: TRBV5-1; J: TRBJ2-6; D: -
DNA: TGCTGTGCGATCCCGGGTTTCAAGAGGTCCGTCTACGAGCAGTACTTC; CDR3: CCAIPGFKRSVYEQYF; size: -; V: TRBV20-1; J: TRBJ2-7; D: -
DNA: TGCAGCGTTGAGAAAGGAGGGTACACTGAAGCTTTCTTT; CDR3: CSVEKGGYTEAFF; size: many; V: TRBV29-1; J: TRBJ1-1; D: -
DNA: TGCGCCAGCAGCTTGGAGGCGGGATCTGGAAACACCATATATTTT; CDR3: CASSLEAGSGNTIYF; size: -; V: TRBV5-1; J: TRBJ1-3; D: -
DNA: TGTGCCAGCAGTGTTCCGGGACAGGGTCTTAATTGGCAGTACTTC; CDR3: CASSVPGQGLNWQYF; size: -; V: TRBV2; J: TRBJ2-7; D: TRBD1
DNA: TGTGCCAGCAGCTTAGGGATTAGCGGGAGGGACAATGAGCAGTTCTTC; CDR3: CASSLGISGRDNEQFF; size: many; V: TRBV7-9; J: TRBJ2-1; D: TRBD2
DNA: TGCGCCAGCAGCCTTTCCTATCCGGGACAGGTGGGAGAGACCCAGTACTTC; CDR3: CASSLSYPGQVGETQYF; size: -; V: TRBV5-1; J: TRBJ2-5; D: TRBD1
DNA: TGTGCCAGCAGCTGGGGGGGACAGGGAAATCAGCCCCAGCATTTT; CDR3: CASSWGGQGNQPQHF; size: few; V: TRBV5-6; J: TRBJ1-5; D: TRBD1
DNA: TGCAGTGCCCCGGGGACTAGCGGACAAGAGACCCAGTACTTC; CDR3: CSAPGTSGQETQYF; size: -; V: TRBV20-1; J: TRBJ2-5; D: TRBD2
DNA: TGTGCCAGCAGTTTCGGGGACAGGGGAAGCAATCAGCCCCAGCATTTT; CDR3: CASSFGDRGSNQPQHF; size: many; V: TRBV12-3/TRBV12-4; J: TRBJ1-5; D: TRBD1
DNA: TGTGCCAGCCACTCAGGGGAGAACACTGAAGCTTTCTTT; CDR3: CASHSGENTEAFF; size: many; V: TRBV28; J: TRBJ1-1; D: -
DNA: TGTGCCAGCGGACGAGGGGGGCTGAGCTCCTACAATGAGCAGTTCTTC; CDR3: CASGRGGLSSYNEQFF; size: -; V: TRBV27; J: TRBJ2-1; D: -
DNA: TGTGCCAGCAGCTTATTGAGACTGGAAACAGATACGCAGTATTTT; CDR3: CASSLLRLETDTQYF; size: many; V: TRBV7-9; J: TRBJ2-3; D: -
DNA: TGTGCCATCAGTGAGCCAACAACTAGCGGGCCGACCTACGAGCAGTACTTC; CDR3: CAISEPTTSGPTYEQYF; size: many; V: TRBV10-3; J: TRBJ2-7; D: TRBD2
DNA: TGCAGTGCTAGAGATATAGGTGGCAGTTACGAGCAGTACTTC; CDR3: CSARDIGGSYEQYF; size: -; V: TRBV20-1; J: TRBJ2-7; D: -
DNA: TGCGCCAGCAGCCAAGTTGGGTCGAGGCAGGGTCCCTACAATGAGCAGTTCTTC; CDR3: CASSQVGSRQGPYNEQFF; size: many; V: TRBV4-3; J: TRBJ2-1; D: -
DNA: TGCAGTGCTAGGACAGGAGGTCGGGAGACCCAGTACTTC; CDR3: CSARTGGRETQYF; size: -; V: TRBV20-1; J: TRBJ2-5; D: -
DNA: TGCAGTCTATCTGGACAGGGACTAGCGGGAGCCTACAATGAGCAGTTCTTC; CDR3: CSLSGQGLAGAYNEQFF; size: -; V: TRBV20-1; J: TRBJ2-1; D: TRBD2
DNA: TGTGCCAGCAGCCTCCTCCGGGACTCCAACAATGAGCAGTTCTTC; CDR3: CASSLLRDSNNEQFF; size: few; V: TRBV14; J: TRBJ2-1; D: -
DNA: TGTGCCAGCCAACGGGACACCGGGGAGCTGTTTTTT; CDR3: CASQRDTGELFF; size: -; V: TRBV28; J: TRBJ2-2; D: -
DNA: TGCGCCAGCAGCTTGGGCGGGACTAGCGGGAGTGAGACCCAGTACTTC; CDR3: CASSLGGTSGSETQYF; size: -; V: TRBV5-1; J: TRBJ2-5; D: TRBD2
DNA: TGTGCCAGCTCACTGTGGACCGGTGGCGATGAGCAGTTCTTC; CDR3: CASSLWTGGDEQFF; size: many; V: TRBV18; J: TRBJ2-1; D: -
DNA: TGTGCCAGCAGTCCCGCCAGGGCAACGTCTACAGATACGCAGTATTTT; CDR3: CASSPARATSTDTQYF; size: -; V: TRBV27; J: TRBJ2-3; D: -
DNA: TGTGCCAGCAGCTTAGTCGGGGAGAACTCCGAGCAGTACTTC; CDR3: CASSLVGENSEQYF; size: many; V: TRBV7-9; J: TRBJ2-7; D: -
DNA: TGTGCCAGCAGCGGGACCGGGACAGGGGGCTCAGAGACCCAGTACTTC; CDR3: CASSGTGTGGSETQYF; size: many; V: TRBV11-2; J: TRBJ2-5; D: TRBD1
DNA: TGTGCCAGCAGCAACGGACAGGGAGGATTATACGAGCAGTACTTC; CDR3: CASSNGQGGLYEQYF; size: -; V: TRBV5-6; J: TRBJ2-7; D: TRBD1
DNA: TGTGCTAGTGGTTTTGTGACAGATACGCAGTATTTT; CDR3: CASGFVTDTQYF; size: -; V: TRBV12-5; J: TRBJ2-3; D: -
DNA: TGTGCCACCAGTGATTCTTCCCAGGGAAACTATGGCTACACCTTC; CDR3: CATSDSSQGNYGYTF; size: few; V: TRBV24-1; J: TRBJ1-2; D: -
DNA: TGCAGCGGCGGAATGCGGCCCCTCATTGAAGCTTTCTTT; CDR3: CSGGMRPLIEAFF; size: -; V: TRBV29-1; J: TRBJ1-1; D: -
DNA: TGTGCCAGCAGCTCCCCCGGGGACAGGGGCTACAATGAGCAGTTCTTC; CDR3: CASSSPGDRGYNEQFF; size: -; V: TRBV5-8; J: TRBJ2-1; D: TRBD1
DNA: TGTGCCAGCAGCCGACAGGGACTAGCGGGAGTCTCCTACGAGCAGTACTTC; CDR3: CASSRQGLAGVSYEQYF; size: -; V: TRBV28; J: TRBJ2-7; D: TRBD2
DNA: TGTGCCAGCAGTTACGCTAGCGGGAGTTTCCAAGAGACCCAGTACTTC; CDR3: CASSYASGSFQETQYF; size: few; V: TRBV6-5; J: TRBJ2-5; D: TRBD2
DNA: TGTGCCAGCAGTGAATTTTACGAGCAGTACTTC; CDR3: CASSEFYEQYF; size: many; V: TRBV2; J: TRBJ2-7; D: -
DNA: TGCGCCAGCAGCCAAGGGAGGGAAGATACGCAGTATTTT; CDR3: CASSQGREDTQYF; size: many; V: TRBV4-3; J: TRBJ2-3; D: -
DNA: TGTGCCAGCAGCCTAACAGGGGGACTTAGCTCCTACGAGCAGTACTTC; CDR3: CASSLTGGLSSYEQYF; size: many; V: TRBV6-1; J: TRBJ2-7; D: TRBD1
DNA: TGTGCCTGGAGCCTAAGGGCGGGGGCCGGCAATCAGCCCCAGCATTTT; CDR3: CAWSLRAGAGNQPQHF; size: -; V: TRBV30; J: TRBJ1-5; D: -
DNA: TGTGCCAGCAGTTTATGGAGGACAGGGGGCGAAAGGACCCAGTACTTC; CDR3: CASSLWRTGGERTQYF; size: -; V: TRBV28; J: TRBJ2-5; D: TRBD1
DNA: TGTGCCAGCAGTCCCTGGACTAGCGGGAGTGTCCAACCCCAGCAGTTCTTC; CDR3: CASSPWTSGSVQPQQFF; size: -; V: TRBV6-2/TRBV6-3; J: TRBJ2-1; D: TRBD2